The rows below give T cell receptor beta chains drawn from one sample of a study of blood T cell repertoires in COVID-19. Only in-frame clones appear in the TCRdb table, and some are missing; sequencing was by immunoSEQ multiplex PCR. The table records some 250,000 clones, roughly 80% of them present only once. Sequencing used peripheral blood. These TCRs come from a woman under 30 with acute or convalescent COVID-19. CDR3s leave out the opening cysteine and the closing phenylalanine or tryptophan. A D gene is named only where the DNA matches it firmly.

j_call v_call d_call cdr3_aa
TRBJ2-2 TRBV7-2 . ASSLARRGPTGELF
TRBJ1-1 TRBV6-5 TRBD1 ASSLRQGRNTEAF
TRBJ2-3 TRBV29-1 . SVDPQVLDTQY
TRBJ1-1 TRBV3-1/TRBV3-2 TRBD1 ASSLRQGEAF
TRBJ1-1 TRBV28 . ASSLYRVLLEGAF
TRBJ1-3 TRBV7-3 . ASSLTGTSGNTIY
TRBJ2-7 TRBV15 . ATESKGEQY
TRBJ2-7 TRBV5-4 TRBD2 ASSYRIASGTPYEQY
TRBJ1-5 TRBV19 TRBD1 AAGTGDSNQPQH
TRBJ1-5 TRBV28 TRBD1 ASSIKKGAGNQPQH
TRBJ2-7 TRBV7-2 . ASSRDRDEQY
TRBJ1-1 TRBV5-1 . ASSLAGVGTEAF
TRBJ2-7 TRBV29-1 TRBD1 SVEREDRGAEQY
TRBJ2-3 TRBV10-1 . ASSDRGVDTQY
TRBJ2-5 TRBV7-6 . ASSPRSPGGETQY
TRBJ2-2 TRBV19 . ASSWYIGSGELF
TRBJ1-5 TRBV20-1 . SASLGAGNQPQH
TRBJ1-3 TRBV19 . ASRQSSGNTIY
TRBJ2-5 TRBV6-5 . ASSYRGSGQETQY
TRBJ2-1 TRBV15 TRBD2 ATSRPTSGRFNSYNEQF
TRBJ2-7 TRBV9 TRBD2 ASSVDLGTNYEQY
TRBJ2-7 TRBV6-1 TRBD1 ASSAGTGPGSVYEQY
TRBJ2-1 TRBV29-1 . SVEGAGRSYNEQF
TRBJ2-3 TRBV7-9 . ASSRVGTDTQY
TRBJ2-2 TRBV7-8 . ASSLGLRRGLTGELF
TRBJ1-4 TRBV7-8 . ASSPNYSNEKLF
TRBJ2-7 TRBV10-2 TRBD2 ASSEVQAGGFGEQY
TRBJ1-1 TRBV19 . ASSRGGGTEAF
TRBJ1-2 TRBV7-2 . ASSLVPMGGRYGYT
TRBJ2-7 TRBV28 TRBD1 ASWGQGHYEQY
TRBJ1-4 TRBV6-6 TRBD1 ASRGQGEKLF
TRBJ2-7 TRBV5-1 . ASSLGLAPLYEQY
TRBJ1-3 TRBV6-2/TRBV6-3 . ASSSTGISGNTIY
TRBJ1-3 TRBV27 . ASSLLAGNTIY
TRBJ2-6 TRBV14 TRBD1 ASSQARAWDRGSGANVLT
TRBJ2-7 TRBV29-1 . SVGQGIYEQY
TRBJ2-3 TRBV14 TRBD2 ASSQPPETLGLAGADTQY
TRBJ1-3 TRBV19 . ASSIKPRGIDLSSGNTIY
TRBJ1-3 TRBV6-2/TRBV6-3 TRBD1 ASSYARQGSDRSGNTIY
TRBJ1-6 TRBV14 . ASSQDHAGPSPLH
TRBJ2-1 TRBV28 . ASSLAREAF
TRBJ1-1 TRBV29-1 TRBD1 SVESGQGRGAF
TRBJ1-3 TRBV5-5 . ASSMDSSSGNTIY
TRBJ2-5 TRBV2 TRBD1 ASSTGDGGETQY
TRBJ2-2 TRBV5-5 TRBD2 ASSLDTSGINTGELF
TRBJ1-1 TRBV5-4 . ASSLSGREAF
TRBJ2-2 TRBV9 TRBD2 ASSTAGRTGELF
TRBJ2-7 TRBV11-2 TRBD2 ASTLGGDSYEQY
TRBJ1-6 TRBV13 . ASSLGPRGSYNSPLH
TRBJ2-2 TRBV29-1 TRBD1 SFQDRGNTGELF
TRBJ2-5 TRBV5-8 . ASSLEGEETQY
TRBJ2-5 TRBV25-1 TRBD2 ASSETRTSGQETQY